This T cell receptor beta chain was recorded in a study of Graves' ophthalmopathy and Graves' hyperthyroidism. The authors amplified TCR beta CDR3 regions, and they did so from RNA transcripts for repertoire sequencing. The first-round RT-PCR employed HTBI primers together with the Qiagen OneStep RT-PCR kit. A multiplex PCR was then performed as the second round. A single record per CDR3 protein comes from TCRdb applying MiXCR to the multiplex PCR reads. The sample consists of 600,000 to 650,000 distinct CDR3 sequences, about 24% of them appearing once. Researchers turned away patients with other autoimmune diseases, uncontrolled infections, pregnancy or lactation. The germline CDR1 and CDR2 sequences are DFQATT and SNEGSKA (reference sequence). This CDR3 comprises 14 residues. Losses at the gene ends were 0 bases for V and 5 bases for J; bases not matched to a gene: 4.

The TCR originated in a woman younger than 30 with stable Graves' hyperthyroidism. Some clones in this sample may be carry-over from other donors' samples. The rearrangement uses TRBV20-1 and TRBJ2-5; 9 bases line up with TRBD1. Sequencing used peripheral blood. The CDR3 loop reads CSARDRTGDETQYF. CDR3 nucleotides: TGCAGTGCTAGAGACCGGACAGGGGATGAGACCCAGTACTTC.